A selection of T cell receptor beta chains follows, all from one sample in a study of T-cell reconstitution after alpha-beta-depleted transplantation in children. One entry per CDR3 protein, called by TCRdb with MiXCR from the PCR reads. The sample includes about 310,000 distinct CDR3 sequences, approximately 23% of them seen just once. The material sequenced was PBMCs, mostly from graft donor cells, taken 180 days after TCRalphabeta/CD19-depleted stem cell transplant. These receptors were collected from a male patient younger than 18 who had a stem cell transplant for acute lymphoblastic leukemia, so the T cells may come from the graft donor. Both conserved end residues are part of each CDR3. The order of the fields is D gene, CDR3 length, clone size, J gene, V gene, CDR3 protein, CDR3 DNA. The D gene is left open where the match is weak. Clone size is stated in some rows and not others, as once, few, many or a class when expanded.

TRBD2 | 17 | . | TRBJ2-1 | TRBV29-1 | CSVAGLAGLLSYNEQFF | TGCAGCGTTGCCGGTCTAGCGGGACTCCTCTCCTACAATGAGCAGTTCTTC
. | 13 | few | TRBJ2-7 | TRBV29-1 | CSVEPGGQGKQYF | TGCAGCGTCGAACCAGGGGGGCAGGGCAAGCAGTACTTC
TRBD1 | 15 | . | TRBJ2-7 | TRBV18 | CASSHPGQTSYEQYF | TGTGCCAGCTCACACCCGGGACAGACTTCTTACGAGCAGTACTTC
TRBD1 | 14 | . | TRBJ1-2 | TRBV5-8 | CASSLAKGAYGYTF | TGTGCCAGCAGCTTGGCCAAGGGGGCCTATGGCTACACCTTC
TRBD2 | 18 | . | TRBJ2-1 | TRBV5-1 | CASRLYRLAGVNGAEQFF | TGCGCCAGCAGACTATACCGACTAGCGGGAGTCAATGGGGCTGAGCAGTTCTTC
. | 14 | few | TRBJ2-7 | TRBV15 | CATSGAGTYYEQYF | TGTGCCACCAGCGGGGCCGGGACTTACTACGAGCAGTACTTC
TRBD2 | 17 | few | TRBJ2-1 | TRBV12-3/TRBV12-4 | CASSPPLRGRDYNEQFF | TGTGCCAGCAGCCCTCCCCTACGAGGGAGGGACTACAATGAGCAGTTCTTC
TRBD1 | 14 | . | TRBJ2-7 | TRBV10-3 | CAISELDRGAEQYF | TGTGCCATCAGTGAATTGGACAGGGGAGCCGAGCAGTACTTC
TRBD2 | 18 | . | TRBJ2-3 | TRBV9 | CASSVALAGGRSTDTQYF | TGTGCCAGCAGCGTAGCCCTAGCGGGAGGGCGAAGCACAGATACGCAGTATTTT
. | 16 | . | TRBJ2-1 | TRBV6-4 | CASSDSGLARGGEQFF | TGTGCCAGCAGTGACTCGGGGCTAGCGCGAGGGGGTGAGCAGTTCTTC
. | 13 | few | TRBJ1-2 | TRBV12-3/TRBV12-4 | CASKKTPNYGYTF | TGTGCCAGCAAAAAGACACCTAACTATGGCTACACCTTC
TRBD1 | 15 | few | TRBJ1-1 | TRBV7-3 | CASSPTTGPNTEAFF | TGTGCCAGCAGCCCAACGACAGGGCCGAACACTGAAGCTTTCTTT
TRBD1 | 15 | few | TRBJ2-2 | TRBV5-5 | CASSRGQDYTGELFF | TGTGCCAGCAGCCGGGGACAGGATTACACCGGGGAGCTGTTTTTT
TRBD1 | 16 | . | TRBJ1-1 | TRBV6-5 | CASSYSTGSMNTEAFF | TGTGCCAGCAGTTACTCGACAGGGAGCATGAACACTGAAGCTTTCTTT
TRBD1 | 13 | few | TRBJ1-1 | TRBV29-1 | CSVSRGGYTEAFF | TGCAGCGTCTCCAGGGGGGGCTACACTGAAGCTTTCTTT
. | 17 | . | TRBJ2-7 | TRBV6-5 | CASSYYKGTQNPYEQYF | TGTGCCAGCAGTTACTATAAGGGGACACAAAACCCCTACGAGCAGTACTTC
. | 15 | . | TRBJ2-7 | TRBV27 | CASSGLGGAAHEQYF | TGTGCCAGCAGTGGCCTCGGAGGGGCAGCTCACGAGCAGTACTTC
TRBD1 | 19 | . | TRBJ1-2 | TRBV19 | CASSTLVRQGRYSNYGYTF | TGTGCCAGTAGTACCCTCGTCCGACAGGGGCGATATTCTAACTATGGCTACACCTTC
. | 14 | few | TRBJ2-1 | TRBV6-1 | CASGGSLGRNEQFF | TGTGCCAGCGGAGGGAGCTTGGGGAGGAATGAGCAGTTCTTC
. | 15 | . | TRBJ2-5 | TRBV5-1 | CASSLRGRTQETQYF | TGCGCCAGCAGCTTGCGGGGCAGGACACAAGAGACCCAGTACTTC
TRBD2 | 13 | . | TRBJ2-5 | TRBV11-1 | CASSISGRQTQYF | TGTGCCAGCAGCATTAGCGGGCGCCAGACCCAGTACTTC
. | 11 | . | TRBJ2-1 | TRBV18 | CASSSTNEQFF | TGTGCCAGCTCATCTACCAATGAGCAGTTCTTC
. | 12 | few | TRBJ2-5 | TRBV9 | CASSVNEETQYF | TGTGCCAGCAGCGTAAACGAAGAGACCCAGTACTTC
TRBD2 | 15 | few | TRBJ2-3 | TRBV12-3/TRBV12-4 | CASSVTSGNADTQYF | TGTGCCAGCAGTGTTACTAGCGGGAACGCAGATACGCAGTATTTT